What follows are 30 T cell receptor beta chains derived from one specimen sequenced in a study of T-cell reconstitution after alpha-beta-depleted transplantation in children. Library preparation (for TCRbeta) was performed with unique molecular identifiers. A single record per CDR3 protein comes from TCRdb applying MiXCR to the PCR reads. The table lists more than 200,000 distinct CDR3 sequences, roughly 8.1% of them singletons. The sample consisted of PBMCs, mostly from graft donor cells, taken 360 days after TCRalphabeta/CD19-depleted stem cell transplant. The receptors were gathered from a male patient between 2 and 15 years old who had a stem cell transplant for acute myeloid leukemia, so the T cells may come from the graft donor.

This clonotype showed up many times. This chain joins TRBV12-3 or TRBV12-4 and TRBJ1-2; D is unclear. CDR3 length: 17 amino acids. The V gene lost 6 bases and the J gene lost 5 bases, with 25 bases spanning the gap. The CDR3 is CASSYLPGVASWYGYTF. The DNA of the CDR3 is TGTGCCAGCAGCTACCTGCCCGGGGTGGCCTCGTGGTATGGCTACACCTTC.

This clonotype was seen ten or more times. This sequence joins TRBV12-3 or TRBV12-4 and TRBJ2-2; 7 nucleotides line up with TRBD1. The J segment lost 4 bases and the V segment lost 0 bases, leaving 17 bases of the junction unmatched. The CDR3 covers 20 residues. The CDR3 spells CASSLARLWGWDSSTGELFF. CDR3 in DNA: TGTGCCAGCAGTTTAGCGAGGTTGTGGGGATGGGACAGCAGCACCGGGGAGCTGTTTTTT.

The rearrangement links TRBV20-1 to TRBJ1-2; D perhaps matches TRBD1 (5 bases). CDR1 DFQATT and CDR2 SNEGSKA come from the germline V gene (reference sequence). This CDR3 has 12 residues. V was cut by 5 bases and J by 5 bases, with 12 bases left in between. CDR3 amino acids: CSAPDSSYGYTF. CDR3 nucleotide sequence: TGCAGTGCTCCTGACAGCTCGTATGGCTACACCTTC.

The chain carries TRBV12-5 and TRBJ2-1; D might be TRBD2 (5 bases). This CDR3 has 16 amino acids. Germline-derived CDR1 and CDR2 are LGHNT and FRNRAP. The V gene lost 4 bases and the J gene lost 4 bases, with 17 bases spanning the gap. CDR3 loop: CASGCLWEKNYNEQFF. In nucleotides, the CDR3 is TGTGCTAGTGGTTGCCTTTGGGAGAAGAATTACAATGAGCAGTTCTTC. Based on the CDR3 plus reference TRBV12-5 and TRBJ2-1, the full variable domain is DARVTQTPRHKVTEMGQEVTMRCQPILGHNTVFWYRQTMMQGLELLAYFRNRAPLDDSGMPKDRFSAEMPDATLATLKIQPSEPRDSAVYFCASGCLWEKNYNEQFFGPGTRLTVL.

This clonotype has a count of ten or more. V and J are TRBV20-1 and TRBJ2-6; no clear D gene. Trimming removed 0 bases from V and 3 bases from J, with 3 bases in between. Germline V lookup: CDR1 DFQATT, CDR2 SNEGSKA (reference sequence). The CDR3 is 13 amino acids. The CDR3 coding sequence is TGCAGTGCTAGAGAATATGGGGCCAACGTCCTGACTTTC. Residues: CSAREYGANVLTF.

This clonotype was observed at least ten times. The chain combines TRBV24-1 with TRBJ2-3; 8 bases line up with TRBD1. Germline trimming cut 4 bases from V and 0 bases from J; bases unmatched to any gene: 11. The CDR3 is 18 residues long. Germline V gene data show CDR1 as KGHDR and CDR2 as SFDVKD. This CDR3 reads CATSDARGQGGSTDTQYF. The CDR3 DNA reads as TGTGCCACCAGTGACGCTCGAGGACAGGGAGGTAGCACAGATACGCAGTATTTT.

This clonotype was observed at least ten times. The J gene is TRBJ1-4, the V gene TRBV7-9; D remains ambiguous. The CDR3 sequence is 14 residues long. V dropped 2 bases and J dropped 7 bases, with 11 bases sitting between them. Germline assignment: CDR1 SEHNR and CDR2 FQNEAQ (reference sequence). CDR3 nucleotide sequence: TGTGCCAGCAGCTTACGGGGTGGAGTTGAAAAACTGTTTTTT. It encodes CASSLRGGVEKLFF.

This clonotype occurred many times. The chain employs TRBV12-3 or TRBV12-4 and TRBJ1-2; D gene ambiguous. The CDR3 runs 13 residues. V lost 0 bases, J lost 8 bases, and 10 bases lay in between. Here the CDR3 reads CASSLAEAYGYTF. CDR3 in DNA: TGTGCCAGCAGTTTAGCAGAGGCGTACGGCTACACCTTC.

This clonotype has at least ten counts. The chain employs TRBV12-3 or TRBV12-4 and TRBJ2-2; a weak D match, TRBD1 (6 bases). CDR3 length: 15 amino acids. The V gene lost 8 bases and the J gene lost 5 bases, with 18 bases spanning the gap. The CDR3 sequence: CASGAYQGSTGELFF. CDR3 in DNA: TGTGCCAGCGGGGCGTATCAGGGGAGTACCGGGGAGCTGTTTTTT.

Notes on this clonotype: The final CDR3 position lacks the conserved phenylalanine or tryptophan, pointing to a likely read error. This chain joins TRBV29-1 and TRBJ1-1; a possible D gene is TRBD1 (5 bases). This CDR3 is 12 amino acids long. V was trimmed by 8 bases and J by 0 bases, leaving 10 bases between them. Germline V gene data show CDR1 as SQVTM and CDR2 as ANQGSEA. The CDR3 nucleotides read TGCAGCACCAGGGTAATGAACACTGAAGCTTTCGTT. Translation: CSTRVMNTEAFV.

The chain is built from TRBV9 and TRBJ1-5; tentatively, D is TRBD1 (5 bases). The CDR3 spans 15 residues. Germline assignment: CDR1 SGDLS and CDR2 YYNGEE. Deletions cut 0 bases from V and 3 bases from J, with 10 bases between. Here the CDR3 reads CASSVGGETNQPQHF. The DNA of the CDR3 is TGTGCCAGCAGCGTAGGGGGGGAGACCAATCAGCCCCAGCATTTT.

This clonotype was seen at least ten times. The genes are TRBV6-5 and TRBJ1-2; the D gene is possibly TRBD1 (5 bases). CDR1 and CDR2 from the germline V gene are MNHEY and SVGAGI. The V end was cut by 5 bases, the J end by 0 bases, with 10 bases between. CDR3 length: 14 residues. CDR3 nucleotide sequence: TGTGCCAGCAGTCACCCGGGGGCTAACTATGGCTACACCTTC. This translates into CASSHPGANYGYTF.

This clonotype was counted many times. For the CDR3, the DNA is TGCGCCAGCAGCGGGGGCACAGATACGCAGTATTTT. The encoded protein is CASSGGTDTQYF. This chain connects TRBV5-1 to TRBJ2-3; D uncertain. This CDR3 comprises 12 residues. V gave up 4 bases and J gave up 1 base, with 4 bases separating them. Germline assignment: CDR1 SGHRS and CDR2 YFSETQ.

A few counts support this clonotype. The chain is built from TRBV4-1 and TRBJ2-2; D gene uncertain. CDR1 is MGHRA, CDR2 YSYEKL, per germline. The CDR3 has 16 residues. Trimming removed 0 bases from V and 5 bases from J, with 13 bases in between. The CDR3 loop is CASSQEIMSGTGELFF. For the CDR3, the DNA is TGCGCCAGCAGCCAAGAAATAATGAGTGGAACCGGGGAGCTGTTTTTT.

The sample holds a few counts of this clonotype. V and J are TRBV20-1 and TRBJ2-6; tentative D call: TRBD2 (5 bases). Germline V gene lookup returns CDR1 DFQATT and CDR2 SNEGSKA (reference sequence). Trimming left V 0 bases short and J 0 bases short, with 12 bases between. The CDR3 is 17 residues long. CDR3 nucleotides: TGCAGTGCTAGAGATTCGGGGAGAGGCTCTGGGGCCAACGTCCTGACTTTC. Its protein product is CSARDSGRGSGANVLTF.

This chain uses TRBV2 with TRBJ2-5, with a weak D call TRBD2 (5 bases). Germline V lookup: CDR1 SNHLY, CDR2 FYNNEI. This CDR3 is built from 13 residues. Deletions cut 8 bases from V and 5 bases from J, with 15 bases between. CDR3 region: CASLDPEVETQYF. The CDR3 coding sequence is TGTGCCAGCCTTGATCCGGAGGTGGAGACCCAGTACTTC.

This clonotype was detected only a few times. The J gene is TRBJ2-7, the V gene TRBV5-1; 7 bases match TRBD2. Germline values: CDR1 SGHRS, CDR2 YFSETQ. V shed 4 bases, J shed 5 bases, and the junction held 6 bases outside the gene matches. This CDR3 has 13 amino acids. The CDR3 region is CASSGLAVDEQYF. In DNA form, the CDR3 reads TGCGCCAGCAGCGGCCTAGCGGTTGACGAGCAGTACTTC.

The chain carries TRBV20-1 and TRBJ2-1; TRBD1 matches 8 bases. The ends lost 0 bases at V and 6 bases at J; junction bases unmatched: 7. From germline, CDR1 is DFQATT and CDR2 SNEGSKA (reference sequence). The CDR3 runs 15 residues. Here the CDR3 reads CSARDADRVRNEQFF. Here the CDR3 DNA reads TGCAGTGCTAGAGATGCGGACAGGGTACGCAATGAGCAGTTCTTC.

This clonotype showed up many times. The CDR3 DNA reads TGTGCCAGCAGTCCCTGGCAGACCTACACAGATACGCAGTATTTT. This codes for CASSPWQTYTDTQYF. V usage is TRBV6-1 and J usage is TRBJ2-3, with D unclear. CDR1 and CDR2 (germline): MNHNS, SASEGT. The CDR3 is made up of 15 amino acids. V lost 5 bases and J lost 2, with 14 bases in between.

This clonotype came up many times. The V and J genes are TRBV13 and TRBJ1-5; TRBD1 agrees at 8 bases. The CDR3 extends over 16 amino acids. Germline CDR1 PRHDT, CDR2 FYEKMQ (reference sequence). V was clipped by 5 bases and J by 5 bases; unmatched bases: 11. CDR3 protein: CASSPPDREKDQPQHF. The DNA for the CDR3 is TGTGCCAGCAGCCCCCCGGACAGGGAGAAGGATCAGCCCCAGCATTTT.

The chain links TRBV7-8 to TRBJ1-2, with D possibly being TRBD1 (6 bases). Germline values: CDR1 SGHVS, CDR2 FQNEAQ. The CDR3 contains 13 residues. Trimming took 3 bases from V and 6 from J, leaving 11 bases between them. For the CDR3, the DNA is TGTGCCAGCAGCTTTAGCCAGGGGCATGGCTACACCTTC. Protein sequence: CASSFSQGHGYTF.

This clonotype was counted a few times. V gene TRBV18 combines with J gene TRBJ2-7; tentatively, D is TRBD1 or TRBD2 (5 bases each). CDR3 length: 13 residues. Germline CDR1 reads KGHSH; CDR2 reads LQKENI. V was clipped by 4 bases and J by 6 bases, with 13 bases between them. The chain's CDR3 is CASSRDETVEQYF. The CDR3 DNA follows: TGTGCCAGCTCACGGGACGAGACGGTCGAGCAGTACTTC.

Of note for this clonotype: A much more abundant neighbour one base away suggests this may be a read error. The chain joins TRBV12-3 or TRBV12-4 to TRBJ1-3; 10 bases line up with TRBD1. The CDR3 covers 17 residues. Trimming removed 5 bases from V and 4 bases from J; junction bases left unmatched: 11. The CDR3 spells CASSAKPGQGSGNTIYF. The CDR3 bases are TGTGCCAGCAGTGCTAAACCGGGACAGGGGTCCGGAAACACCATATATTTT.

In DNA form, the CDR3 reads TGCAGTGTTCAGGGGGGACCTCGTGAGGAGACCCAGTACTTC. This translates into CSVQGGPREETQYF. The gene calls are TRBV20-1 and TRBJ2-5; TRBD1 is a possible D gene (7 bases). Per germline, CDR1 DFQATT and CDR2 SNEGSKA (reference sequence). The CDR3 totals 14 residues. V lost 7 bases to trimming and J lost 5 bases, with 20 bases between them.

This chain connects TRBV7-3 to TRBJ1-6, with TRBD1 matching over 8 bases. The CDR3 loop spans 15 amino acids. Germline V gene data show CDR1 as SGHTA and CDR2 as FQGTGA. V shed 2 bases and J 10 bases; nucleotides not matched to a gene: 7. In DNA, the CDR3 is TGTGCCAGCAGCTTATTGGGACAGGCATACTCACCCCTCCACTTT. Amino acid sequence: CASSLLGQAYSPLHF.

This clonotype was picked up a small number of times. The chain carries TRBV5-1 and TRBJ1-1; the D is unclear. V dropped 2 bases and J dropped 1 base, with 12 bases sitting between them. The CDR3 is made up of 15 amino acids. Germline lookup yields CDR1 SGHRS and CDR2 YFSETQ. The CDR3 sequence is CASSFVARPNTEAFF. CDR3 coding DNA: TGCGCCAGCAGCTTTGTCGCCCGACCGAACACTGAAGCTTTCTTT.

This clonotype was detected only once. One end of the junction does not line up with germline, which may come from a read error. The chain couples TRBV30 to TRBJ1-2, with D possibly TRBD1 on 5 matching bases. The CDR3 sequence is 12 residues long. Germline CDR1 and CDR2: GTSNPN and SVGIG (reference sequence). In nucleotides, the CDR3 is TGCACGTTCGCGACAGTCGGGCGAGGCTACACCTTC. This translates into CTFATVGRGYTF.

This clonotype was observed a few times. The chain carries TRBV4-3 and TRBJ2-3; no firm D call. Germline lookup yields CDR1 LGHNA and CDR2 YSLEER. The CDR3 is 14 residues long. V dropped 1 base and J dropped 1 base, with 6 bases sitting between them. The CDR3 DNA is TGCGCCAGCAGCCAAGGGGCTCGCACAGATACGCAGTATTTT. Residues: CASSQGARTDTQYF.

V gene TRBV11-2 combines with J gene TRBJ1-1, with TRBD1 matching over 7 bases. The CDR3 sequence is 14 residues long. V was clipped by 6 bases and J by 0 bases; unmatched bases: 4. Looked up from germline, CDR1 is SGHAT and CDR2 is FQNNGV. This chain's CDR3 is CASRRDSLNTEAFF. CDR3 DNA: TGTGCCAGCAGACGGGACAGCTTGAACACTGAAGCTTTCTTT.

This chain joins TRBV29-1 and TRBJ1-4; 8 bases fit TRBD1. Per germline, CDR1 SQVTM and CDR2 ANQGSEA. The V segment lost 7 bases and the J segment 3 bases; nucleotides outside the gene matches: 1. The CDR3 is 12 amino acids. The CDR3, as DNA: TGCAGCGCGGGACAGGCTAATGAAAAACTGTTTTTT. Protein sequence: CSAGQANEKLFF.